The rows below give T cell receptor beta chains drawn from one sample of a study of radiation and T cells in renal cell carcinoma. Sequencing used immunoSEQ multiplex PCR; TCRdb keeps in-frame clones, though not all of them. The data contain some 150,000 clones, approximately 90% of them seen just once; the ten biggest clones take up approximately 13%. This material consisted of blood, taken from a patient whose treatment included radiotherapy and nephrectomy. The receptor source for this set is a woman aged 50 to 60 with renal cell carcinoma. Both conserved end residues are part of each CDR3. The D gene is left open where the match is weak. Size values are once, few and many counts, or a class for expanded clones, and some rows have none.

>.|TRBV6-5|TRBJ1-5|13|.
CASRWTANQPQHF
TGTGCCAGCAGATGGACAGCTAATCAGCCCCAGCATTTT
>.|TRBV19|TRBJ1-5|14|.
CASSINLSNQPQHF
TGTGCCAGTAGTATTAATCTCAGCAATCAGCCCCAGCATTTT
>.|TRBV6-4|TRBJ1-4|13|.
CASSVRVNEKLFF
TGTGCCAGCAGTGTTCGGGTTAATGAAAAACTGTTTTTT
>once|TRBV11-2|TRBJ2-4|12|.
CASSRDTNIQYF
TGTGCCAGCAGCCGGGACACAAACATTCAGTACTTC
>.|TRBV27|TRBJ2-5|18|.
CASSLNRVGGGPKETQYF
TGTGCCAGCAGTTTAAACAGGGTAGGAGGGGGCCCAAAGGAGACCCAGTACTTC
>.|TRBV4-1|TRBJ1-1|14|.
CASSQLLEGTEAFF
TGCGCCAGCAGCCAACTACTAGAGGGCACTGAAGCTTTCTTT
>once|TRBV28|TRBJ1-2|14|.
CASTSGGFNYGYTF
TGTGCCAGCACCTCCGGAGGCTTTAACTATGGCTACACCTTC
>once|TRBV2|TRBJ1-2|14|.
CASRAQASSGGYTF
TGTGCCAGCAGGGCACAGGCGTCCTCGGGTGGCTACACCTTC
>.|TRBV27|TRBJ1-1|13|TRBD1
CASRGQGNTEAFF
TGTGCCAGCAGAGGACAGGGGAACACTGAAGCTTTCTTT
>.|TRBV7-2|TRBJ1-5|15|.
CASSQGWGQNQPQHF
TGTGCCAGCAGCCAAGGTTGGGGGCAAAATCAGCCCCAGCATTTT
>.|TRBV6-1|TRBJ1-4|14|.
CASSSGGAGEKLFF
TGTGCCAGCAGTTCCGGAGGGGCGGGCGAAAAACTGTTTTTT
>once|TRBV9|TRBJ2-5|15|.
CASSVSRRGEETQYF
TGTGCCAGCAGCGTATCCCGCAGGGGGGAAGAGACCCAGTACTTC
>.|TRBV19|TRBJ2-7|14|.
CASSIATGTHEQYF
TGTGCCAGTAGTATCGCTACGGGGACCCACGAGCAGTACTTC
>.|TRBV4-1|TRBJ2-2|15|.
CASSKRLTSTGELFF
TGCGCCAGCAGTAAGAGGCTGACTTCCACCGGGGAGCTGTTTTTT
>few|TRBV6-1|TRBJ1-5|15|.
CASSWTADSNQPQHF
TGTGCCAGCTCCTGGACGGCCGATAGCAATCAGCCCCAGCATTTT
>.|TRBV2|TRBJ1-5|17|TRBD1
CASSEVWGQGVNQPQHF
TGTGCCAGCAGTGAGGTTTGGGGGCAGGGGGTCAATCAGCCCCAGCATTTT
>.|TRBV21-1|TRBJ2-7|14|.
CASSKARRVQEQYF
TGTGCCAGCAGCAAAGCGCGGCGCGTGCAGGAGCAGTACTTC
>.|TRBV29-1|TRBJ2-5|11|.
CSVVEGETQYF
TGCAGCGTCGTGGAGGGAGAGACCCAGTACTTC
>.|TRBV19|TRBJ2-1|16|TRBD2
CASSIVASGGHNEQFF
TGTGCCAGTAGTATAGTAGCTAGCGGGGGTCACAATGAGCAGTTCTTC
>.|TRBV5-4|TRBJ2-7|11|.
CASSLADEQYF
TGTGCCAGCAGCTTGGCCGACGAGCAGTACTTC
>.|TRBV19|TRBJ1-2|14|TRBD1
CASRTQGAEYGYTF
TGTGCCAGTAGAACTCAGGGGGCCGAGTATGGCTACACCTTC
>.|TRBV18|TRBJ2-3|18|TRBD2
CASSLSTLAGTSTDTQYF
TGTGCCAGCTCACTTTCCACACTAGCGGGGACTAGCACAGATACGCAGTATTTT
>.|TRBV2|TRBJ1-5|13|.
CASSWGGDQPQHF
TGTGCCAGCAGCTGGGGGGGAGATCAGCCTCAGCATTTT
>few|TRBV29-1|TRBJ1-1|13|.
CSVAGHLNTEAFF
TGCAGCGTTGCGGGACACCTGAACACTGAAGCTTTCTTT
>.|TRBV5-6|TRBJ1-2|11|.
CASSFGYGYTF
TGTGCCAGCAGCTTCGGCTATGGCTACACCTTC
>.|TRBV19|TRBJ1-1|18|TRBD1
CASSLRQGVGVVNTEAFF
TGTGCCAGTAGTTTACGACAGGGTGTAGGCGTGGTGAACACTGAAGCTTTCTTT
>.|TRBV11-1|TRBJ1-1|19|TRBD1
CASSLAPGQGARVDTEAFF
TGTGCCAGCAGCTTAGCGCCGGGGCAGGGGGCAAGGGTGGACACTGAAGCTTTCTTT
>.|TRBV7-3|TRBJ1-6|14|.
CASSLTPGNSPLHF
TGTGCCAGCAGCTTAACACCCGGGAATTCACCCCTCCACTTT
>.|TRBV19|TRBJ1-2|13|TRBD1
CASSLLGQGHLSF
TGTGCCAGTAGCCTTCTCGGACAGGGCCATCTCTCCTTC
>once|TRBV2|TRBJ2-1|15|TRBD2
CASRKGLASYNEQFF
TGTGCCAGCAGGAAGGGACTAGCGAGTTACAATGAGCAGTTCTTC
>.|TRBV15|TRBJ1-3|15|.
CATSRGGTLGNTIYF
TGTGCCACCAGCAGAGGGGGAACCCTGGGAAACACCATATATTTT
>.|TRBV6-5|TRBJ2-7|14|.
CASSYRDGDYEQYF
TGTGCCAGCAGTTATAGGGACGGAGACTACGAGCAGTACTTC
>.|TRBV5-5|TRBJ1-5|13|.
CASSLDSHQPQHF
TGTGCCAGCAGCTTGGACAGTCATCAGCCCCAGCATTTT
>.|TRBV5-1|TRBJ1-2|14|.
CASSLFPGTEGYTF
TGCGCCAGCAGCTTGTTCCCAGGGACGGAGGGCTACACCTTC
>.|TRBV29-1|TRBJ2-1|13|.
CSVEETQNNEQFF
TGCAGCGTTGAGGAGACGCAGAACAATGAGCAGTTCTTC
>.|TRBV5-1|TRBJ1-2|15|TRBD1
CASSTDGQGANGYTF
TGCGCCAGCAGCACTGACGGACAGGGGGCGAATGGCTACACCTTC
>once|TRBV7-2|TRBJ1-5|18|.
CASSLGRTVGLSNQPQHF
TGTGCCAGCAGCTTAGGTCGGACAGTCGGTTTGAGCAATCAGCCCCAGCATTTT
>.|TRBV4-1|TRBJ1-2|16|.
CASSQVMGGARYGYTF
TGCGCCAGCAGCCAAGTGATGGGGGGCGCGAGGTATGGCTACACCTTC
>.|TRBV30|TRBJ2-5|11|.
CAGGSRETQYF
TGTGCCGGAGGCAGTCGAGAGACCCAGTACTTC
>.|TRBV5-4|TRBJ2-7|15|TRBD1
CASSLTGQGAHEQYF
TGTGCCAGCAGCTTAACCGGACAGGGAGCTCACGAGCAGTACTTC
>once|TRBV5-1|TRBJ1-4|13|.
CASSLGFDEKLFF
TGCGCCAGCAGCTTGGGTTTTGATGAAAAACTGTTTTTT
>.|TRBV7-2|TRBJ1-1|14|.
CASTEGGMNTEAFF
TGTGCCAGCACGGAGGGCGGTATGAACACTGAAGCTTTCTTT